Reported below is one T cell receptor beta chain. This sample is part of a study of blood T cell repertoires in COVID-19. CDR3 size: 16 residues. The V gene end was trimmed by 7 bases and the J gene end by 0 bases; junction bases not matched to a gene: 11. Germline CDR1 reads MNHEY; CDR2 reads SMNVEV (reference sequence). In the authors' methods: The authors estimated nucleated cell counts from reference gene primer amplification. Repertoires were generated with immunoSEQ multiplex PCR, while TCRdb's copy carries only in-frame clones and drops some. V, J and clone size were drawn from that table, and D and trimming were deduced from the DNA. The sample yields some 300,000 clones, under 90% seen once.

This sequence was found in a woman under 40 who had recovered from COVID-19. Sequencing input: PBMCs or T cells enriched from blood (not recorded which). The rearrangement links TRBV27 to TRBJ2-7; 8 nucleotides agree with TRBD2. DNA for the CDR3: TGTGCCAGCACCTTACGGGGGGGCGGAAGCTCCTACGAGCAGTACTTC. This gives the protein CASTLRGGGSSYEQYF.